This entry features one TCR beta chain sequence. Its antigen is not known. The same CDR3 is also encoded by other DNA sequences in this sample. Stated time point: recipient sample about 28 days before transplant, after cytoreduction. These data belong to a study of T cell clonotyping in hematopoietic cell transplantation. In the study overall: Pretransplant recipient samples were taken after cytoreduction.

Profiled with immunoSEQ multiplex PCR; TCRdb holds only in-frame clones, not every one. This sample carries 25,000 to 30,000 clones, about 92% of them seen once, and the ten largest clones take around 2.3%. Germline values: CDR1 SGHTA, CDR2 FQGNSA. Trimming removed 0 bases at V and 6 bases at J, with 12 bases between. CDR3 length: 15 amino acids. Overall study findings and caveats: Few recipient clonotypes overlapped donors; over 95% were de novo at given depth. CD4 and CD8 repertoire contributions could not be separated without sorting.

The sequence came from a man aged 45-65 years with acute myeloid leukemia. Some clones in this sample may be carry-over from other donors' samples. This chain links TRBV7-2 with TRBJ1-5; tentatively, D is TRBD1 (6 bases). Material: peripheral blood mononuclear cells, obtained before stem cell transplant. This CDR3 is CASSLAGGPSQPQHF. The CDR3 DNA sequence: TGTGCCAGCAGCTTAGCGGGGGGGCCCAGTCAGCCCCAGCATTTT.